These 30 T cell receptor beta chains were sequenced from one sample in a study of blood T cell repertoires in COVID-19 (TCRdb year 2020). Receptor libraries were prepared by the immunoSEQ multiplex PCR assay. TCRdb re-hosts the immuneACCESS table, in-frame sequences only. Its copies lack some clones; in the studies checked, an unresolved V gene accounts for under half of them, and the cause for the rest is not known. Within this sample are some 270,000 clones, with 80% to 90% of them counted one time only. The ten top clones hold around 0.8% of the sample. The sequencing input was peripheral blood. The receptors here all came from a young man with acute or convalescent COVID-19.

The J gene is TRBJ1-4, the V gene TRBV28, with 10 bases fitting TRBD1. V shed 6 bases, J shed 2 bases, and the junction held 6 bases outside the gene matches. The V gene's germline CDR1 is MDHEN and CDR2 SYDVKM. CDR3 size: 16 residues. CDR3 nucleotides: TGTGCCAGCAGCGACAGGGGGCGTAAGACTAATGAAAAACTGTTTTTT. Translating gives CASSDRGRKTNEKLFF.

This chain uses TRBV9 with TRBJ1-6; unclear D gene. Trimming left V 2 bases short and J 4 bases short, with 7 bases between. The germline V gene encodes CDR1 SGDLS and CDR2 YYNGEE. CDR3 length: 14 amino acids. The CDR3 sequence: CASSVARYNSPLHF. The CDR3 nucleotides are TGTGCCAGCAGCGTCGCGAGGTATAATTCACCCCTCCACTTT.

The genes are TRBV19 and TRBJ2-2; 7 bases agree with TRBD1. This CDR3 region has 16 residues. The ends lost 1 base at V and 4 bases at J; junction bases unmatched: 6. Germline V gene lookup returns CDR1 LNHDA and CDR2 SQIVND (reference sequence). CDR3 nucleotides: TGTGCCAGTAGTATAGTGACAGGGATCCCCACCGGGGAGCTGTTTTTT. It specifies CASSIVTGIPTGELFF.

The chain joins TRBV28 to TRBJ1-6; D not resolved. Trimming pared 2 bases from V and 5 bases from J, leaving 10 bases between. CDR1 is MDHEN, CDR2 SYDVKM, per germline. CDR3 length equals 15 residues. The CDR3 bases are TGTGCCAGCAGTTTACTCACAGCAAATAATTCACCCCTCCACTTT. As protein: CASSLLTANNSPLHF.

The chain uses TRBV5-1 and TRBJ2-1, with 8 bases that match TRBD2. Trimming removed 2 bases from V and 9 bases from J; junction bases left unmatched: 19. Germline CDR1 and CDR2: SGHRS and YFSETQ. There are 18 residues in the CDR3. CDR3 residues: CASSFGGGLLAGQLEQFF. The CDR3, as DNA: TGCGCCAGCAGCTTTGGTGGGGGGCTTTTAGCGGGACAACTTGAGCAGTTCTTC.

The rearrangement links TRBV28 to TRBJ1-4; D remains unclear. Germline values: CDR1 MDHEN, CDR2 SYDVKM. Trimming took 5 bases from V and 8 from J, leaving 15 bases between them. This CDR3 contains 14 residues. CDR3 amino acids: CASSQTAPEEKLFF. The CDR3 region has the DNA TGTGCCAGCAGTCAGACCGCCCCGGAGGAAAAACTGTTTTTT.

The CDR3 sequence is CASSLRQGNTEAFF. As DNA, the CDR3 is TGTGCCAGCTCACTAAGACAGGGGAACACTGAAGCTTTCTTT. The V call is TRBV18, the J call TRBJ1-1; 7 bases agree with TRBD1. The trim removed 4 bases at V and 1 base at J, leaving 3 bases unmatched. The CDR3 spans 14 residues. Germline loops: CDR1 KGHSH, CDR2 LQKENI.

The chain recombines TRBV18 with TRBJ2-1; TRBD2 matches 8 bases. Germline V gene data show CDR1 as KGHSH and CDR2 as LQKENI. CDR3 length equals 17 residues. V was pared by 5 bases and J by 5 bases, with 14 bases of the junction left unmatched. The CDR3: CASSSLYGGGHNNEQFF. The CDR3 DNA sequence: TGTGCCAGCTCATCCCTTTACGGGGGGGGCCATAACAATGAGCAGTTCTTC. The variable domain in full, with the rest retrieved from reference TRBV18 and TRBJ2-1, is NAGVMQNPRHLVRRRGQEARLRCSPMKGHSHVYWYRQLPEEGLKFMVYLQKENIIDESGMPKERFSAEFPKEGPSILRIQQVVRGDSAAYFCASSSLYGGGHNNEQFFGPGTRLTVL.

This sequence joins TRBV30 and TRBJ2-1; no clear D. Germline CDR1 reads GTSNPN; CDR2 reads SVGIG (reference sequence). Trimming cost V 5 bases and J 6 bases, with 5 bases left between them. The length of the CDR3 is 10 residues. The CDR3 DNA sequence: TGTGCCTGGGTCTCCAATGAGCAGTTCTTC. Residues: CAWVSNEQFF. The complete variable domain, with remaining parts taken from reference TRBV30 and TRBJ2-1, reads SQTIHQWPATLVQPVGSPLSLECTVEGTSNPNLYWYRQAAGRGLQLLFYSVGIGQISSEVPQNLSASRPQDRQFILSSKKLLLSDSGFYLCAWVSNEQFFGPGTRLTVL.

The V and J genes are TRBV6-5 and TRBJ1-2; 9 bases map to TRBD1. This CDR3 is 15 amino acids long. CDR1 and CDR2 from the germline V gene are MNHEY and SVGAGI. Trimming cost V 10 bases and J 4 bases; bases outside gene matches: 13. The CDR3 coding sequence is TGTGCCACCAAAACCGGGACAGGGAACGGCTATGGCTACACCTTC. Translating gives CATKTGTGNGYGYTF.

This clone was detected only once. The V call is TRBV11-2, the J call TRBJ1-1; D is perhaps TRBD1 (6 bases). Germline V CDR1 and CDR2: SGHAT, FQNNGV. The CDR3 runs 15 residues. Deletions cut 2 bases from V and 0 bases from J, with 10 bases between. In nucleotides, the CDR3 is TGTGCCAGCAGCTTAATTGGACAGCTGAACACTGAAGCTTTCTTT. Translated, it gives CASSLIGQLNTEAFF.

This rearrangement joins TRBV28 to TRBJ1-2, with 7 positions matching TRBD1. The J segment lost 7 bases and the V segment lost 4 bases, leaving 9 bases of the junction unmatched. Germline CDR1 and CDR2: MDHEN and SYDVKM. This CDR3 is built from 14 residues. The chain's CDR3 is CASSWKVGGSGYTF. Here the CDR3 DNA reads TGTGCCAGCAGTTGGAAGGTAGGGGGCAGTGGCTACACCTTC.

The rearrangement uses TRBV12-3 or TRBV12-4 and TRBJ1-2; D might be TRBD1 (6 bases). V lost 6 bases and J 7 bases, leaving 12 bases between the germline ends. The CDR3 is 12 amino acids. In DNA, the CDR3 is TGTGCCAGCAGACAACAGGGAATTGGCTACACCTTC. As protein: CASRQQGIGYTF.

The chain has TRBV29-1 and TRBJ2-7; 7 bases are shared with TRBD2. J gave up 5 bases and V 8 bases, and 15 bases lay outside the gene matches. Germline V gives CDR1 SQVTM, CDR2 ANQGSEA. The CDR3 totals 14 residues. The CDR3 here is CSIMSPPGGHEQYF. The CDR3 region has the DNA TGCAGCATAATGTCTCCACCGGGAGGCCACGAGCAGTACTTC.

V is TRBV11-2 and J is TRBJ2-7; 7 bases map to TRBD2. This CDR3 has 17 amino acids. Germline V CDR1 and CDR2: SGHAT, FQNNGV. Trimming took 1 base from V and 0 from J; bases not matched to a gene: 9. The CDR3: CASSLGGGLFYSYEQYF. The CDR3 DNA sequence: TGTGCCAGCAGCTTAGGGGGGGGACTATTCTACTCCTACGAGCAGTACTTC.

This clone was seen more than once but under ten times. V is TRBV3-1 (or the pseudogene TRBV3-2) and J is TRBJ2-1, with 7 bases lining up with TRBD1. The CDR3 length is 15 residues. Germline loops: CDR1 LGHDT, CDR2 YNNKEL (reference sequence). V lost 3 bases and J lost 8; bases outside the gene matches: 10. The CDR3 DNA reads TGTGCCAGCAGCCAGCGACAGGGAGTATTATATGAGCAGTTCTTC. Its protein is CASSQRQGVLYEQFF.

This chain uses TRBV5-1 with TRBJ2-3; 8 bases are shared with TRBD2. Trimming took 0 bases from V and 3 from J; bases not matched to a gene: 6. The CDR3 sequence is 16 residues long. Germline CDR1 is SGHRS and CDR2 is YFSETQ. CDR3 region: CASSLVPGGKTDTQYF. Written as DNA, the CDR3 is TGCGCCAGCAGCTTGGTGCCGGGAGGGAAAACAGATACGCAGTATTTT.

The chain has TRBV5-1 and TRBJ1-4, with no clear D. In germline, CDR1 is SGHRS, CDR2 YFSETQ. Trimming took off 5 bases at V and 4 bases at J, with 12 bases between the two ends. The CDR3 has 14 amino acids. Here the CDR3 reads CASRQAEGNEKLFF. Written as DNA, the CDR3 is TGCGCCAGCAGGCAAGCAGAGGGTAATGAAAAACTGTTTTTT.

In its sample, this clone was seen a few times. This chain joins TRBV9 and TRBJ2-7, with D maybe TRBD1 (6 bases). V dropped 5 bases and J dropped 7 bases, with 10 bases sitting between them. Germline V gene sequence: CDR1 SGDLS, CDR2 YYNGEE. The CDR3 length is 11 residues. The CDR3 nucleotides are TGTGCCAGCAGTACAGGGTCGGAGCAGTACTTC. Its translation: CASSTGSEQYF.

The chain uses TRBV5-6 and TRBJ1-1; no definite D call. This CDR3 has 14 amino acids. V was trimmed by 4 bases and J by 1 base, leaving 11 bases between them. The V gene's germline CDR1 is SGHDT and CDR2 YYEEEE. Written as DNA, the CDR3 is TGTGCCAGCAGCGATGAGACGGGGAACACTGAAGCTTTCTTT. Translation: CASSDETGNTEAFF.

The chain uses TRBV6-5 and TRBJ2-5; 13 nucleotides align to TRBD2. CDR3 length: 15 residues. J lost 5 bases, V lost 8 bases, and 8 bases had no gene match. CDR1 and CDR2 (germline): MNHEY, SVGAGI. The CDR3 DNA is TGTGCCAGCCGGAGGACTAGCGGGAGCGTGGAGACCCAGTACTTC. This encodes CASRRTSGSVETQYF.

The rearrangement links TRBV29-1 to TRBJ2-5; 10 bases map to TRBD1. The CDR3 contains 13 residues. The germline V gene encodes CDR1 SQVTM and CDR2 ANQGSEA. Trimming cost V 6 bases and J 5 bases; bases outside gene matches: 6. CDR3 sequence reads: CSVRQGAQETQYF. In nucleotides, the CDR3 is TGCAGCGTCCGACAGGGGGCGCAGGAGACCCAGTACTTC.

This clone came up once. The rearrangement links TRBV30 to TRBJ1-5; 9 positions agree with TRBD1. CDR1 is GTSNPN, CDR2 SVGIG, per germline (reference sequence). This CDR3 is built from 14 residues. With 5 bases clipped from V and 7 bases from J, the junction kept 9 bases outside the gene matches. The CDR3 region has the DNA TGTGCCTGGTCAAATTCCGACAGGGGGCAGCCCCAGCATTTT. Its translation: CAWSNSDRGQPQHF. Complete variable domain (other parts from reference TRBV30 and TRBJ1-5): SQTIHQWPATLVQPVGSPLSLECTVEGTSNPNLYWYRQAAGRGLQLLFYSVGIGQISSEVPQNLSASRPQDRQFILSSKKLLLSDSGFYLCAWSNSDRGQPQHFGDGTRLSIL.

This rearrangement joins TRBV5-1 to TRBJ2-7; 9 positions match TRBD2. The ends lost 2 bases at V and 4 bases at J; junction bases unmatched: 7. The germline V gene encodes CDR1 SGHRS and CDR2 YFSETQ. This CDR3 is 15 amino acids long. The CDR3 sequence is CASSFSGSSIYEQYF. The CDR3 DNA reads TGCGCCAGCAGCTTTAGCGGGAGTTCCATTTACGAGCAGTACTTC.

The chain links TRBV19 to TRBJ2-3; TRBD2 agrees at 8 bases. The CDR3 spans 15 residues. The germline V gene encodes CDR1 LNHDA and CDR2 SQIVND (reference sequence). V gave up 5 bases and J gave up 4 bases; unmatched junction bases: 8. The CDR3 coding sequence is TGTGCCAGTAGTGGACGGGAGGGCCGCCCAGATACGCAGTATTTT. Translated: CASSGREGRPDTQYF.

This clone has a single count. The rearrangement joins TRBV30 to TRBJ2-3, with 14 positions matching TRBD2. Germline-derived CDR1 and CDR2 are GTSNPN and SVGIG (reference sequence). The CDR3 has 16 amino acids. V dropped 4 bases and J dropped 5; count of bases not matched to a gene: 8. The DNA of the CDR3 is TGTGCCTGGAAAACCGGGGGACTAGCGGGAGTAGATACGCAGTATTTT. Translation: CAWKTGGLAGVDTQYF.

J is TRBJ1-1 and V is TRBV6-1, with a weak D call TRBD1 (5 bases). Per the germline V gene, CDR1 is MNHNS and CDR2 is SASEGT. V lost 3 bases and J 4 bases, leaving 18 bases between the germline ends. The CDR3 contains 16 residues. CDR3 loop: CASSDQPQGRGTEAFF. The CDR3 DNA is TGTGCCAGCAGTGACCAACCGCAGGGTAGGGGCACTGAAGCTTTCTTT.

The chain carries TRBV23-1 and TRBJ2-1; 13 nucleotides line up with TRBD2. Being an ORF, TRBV23-1 has a function that is uncertain. CDR3 size: 20 residues. Trimming at V came to 7 bases and at J to 7 bases, leaving 22 bases not matched to a gene. For the CDR3, the DNA is TGCGCCAGCACGACTCACAGGGACACTAGCGGGAGGGCCTTCGGGAATGAGCAGTTCTTC. Its translation is CASTTHRDTSGRAFGNEQFF.

CDR3 protein: CASSESVFNQPQHF. The CDR3 DNA follows: TGTGCCAGCAGTGAAAGCGTCTTCAATCAGCCCCAGCATTTT. The J gene is TRBJ1-5, the V gene TRBV2; no clear D. This CDR3 is built from 14 residues. Trimming shortened V by 2 bases and J by 3 bases, and 8 bases separated the two germline ends. Germline V CDR1 and CDR2: SNHLY, FYNNEI.

The chain is built from TRBV27 and TRBJ2-3; D is unresolved. Trimming took 3 bases from V and 6 from J, leaving 4 bases between them. CDR1 is MNHEY, CDR2 SMNVEV, per germline (reference sequence). CDR3 length equals 11 residues. CDR3 loop: CASSFIDTQYF. The DNA of the CDR3 is TGTGCCAGCAGTTTTATTGATACGCAGTATTTT.